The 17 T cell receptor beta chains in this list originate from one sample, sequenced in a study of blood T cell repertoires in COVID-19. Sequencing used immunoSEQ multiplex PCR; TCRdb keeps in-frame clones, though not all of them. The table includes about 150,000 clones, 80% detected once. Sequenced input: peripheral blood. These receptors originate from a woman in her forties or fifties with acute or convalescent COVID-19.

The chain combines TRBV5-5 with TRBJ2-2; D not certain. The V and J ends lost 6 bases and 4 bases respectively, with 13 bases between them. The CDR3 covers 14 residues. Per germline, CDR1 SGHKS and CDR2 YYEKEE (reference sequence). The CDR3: CASKVSGSTGELFF. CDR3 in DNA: TGTGCCAGCAAGGTCTCGGGTTCCACCGGGGAGCTGTTTTTT.

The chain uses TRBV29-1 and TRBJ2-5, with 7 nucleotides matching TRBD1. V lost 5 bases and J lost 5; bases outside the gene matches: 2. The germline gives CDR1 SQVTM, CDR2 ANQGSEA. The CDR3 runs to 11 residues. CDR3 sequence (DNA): TGCAGCGTTCTCAGGGGGGAGACCCAGTACTTC. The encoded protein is CSVLRGETQYF. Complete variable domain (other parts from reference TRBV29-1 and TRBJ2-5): SAVISQKPSRDICQRGTSLTIQCQVDSQVTMMFWYRQQPGQSLTLIATANQGSEATYESGFVIDKFPISRPNLTFSTLTVSNMSPEDSSIYLCSVLRGETQYFGPGTRLLVL.

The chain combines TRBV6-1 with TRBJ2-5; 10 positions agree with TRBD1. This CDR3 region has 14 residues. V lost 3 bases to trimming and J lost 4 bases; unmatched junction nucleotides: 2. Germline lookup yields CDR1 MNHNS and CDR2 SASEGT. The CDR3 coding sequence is TGTGCCAGCAGTGAGGGACAGGGGATAGAGACCCAGTACTTC. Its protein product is CASSEGQGIETQYF.

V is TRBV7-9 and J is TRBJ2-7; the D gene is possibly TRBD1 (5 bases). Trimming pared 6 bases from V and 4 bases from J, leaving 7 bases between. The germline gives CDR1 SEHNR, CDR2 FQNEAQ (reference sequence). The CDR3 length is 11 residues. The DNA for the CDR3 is TGTGCCAGCAGTCGACAGTACGAGCAGTACTTC. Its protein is CASSRQYEQYF.

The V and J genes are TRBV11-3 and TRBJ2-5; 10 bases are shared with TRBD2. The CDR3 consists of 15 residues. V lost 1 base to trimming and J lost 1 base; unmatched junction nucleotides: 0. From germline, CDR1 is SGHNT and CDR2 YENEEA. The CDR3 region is CASSLGLAGQETQYF. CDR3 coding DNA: TGTGCCAGCAGCTTAGGACTAGCGGGCCAAGAGACCCAGTACTTC.

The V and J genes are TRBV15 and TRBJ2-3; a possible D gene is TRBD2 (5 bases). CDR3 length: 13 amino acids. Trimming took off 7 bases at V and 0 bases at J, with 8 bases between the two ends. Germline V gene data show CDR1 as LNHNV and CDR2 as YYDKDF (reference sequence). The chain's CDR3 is CATTRGSTDTQYF. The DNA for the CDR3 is TGTGCCACCACCCGGGGAAGCACAGATACGCAGTATTTT.

CDR3 in DNA: TGTGCCAGCAGCTTCGACTTCAGCAGGGAAGAGACCCAGTACTTC. Protein: CASSFDFSREETQYF. This chain joins TRBV7-9 and TRBJ2-5, with a weak D call TRBD1 (5 bases). The CDR3 has 15 residues. V was trimmed by 3 bases and J by 3 bases, leaving 14 bases between them. CDR1 is SEHNR, CDR2 FQNEAQ, per germline (reference sequence).

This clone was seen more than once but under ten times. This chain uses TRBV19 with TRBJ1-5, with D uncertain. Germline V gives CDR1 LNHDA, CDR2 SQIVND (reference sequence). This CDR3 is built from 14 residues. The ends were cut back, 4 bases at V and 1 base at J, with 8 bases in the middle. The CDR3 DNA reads TGTGCCAGTAGTAAGACACGGAGCAATCAGCCCCAGCATTTT. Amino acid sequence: CASSKTRSNQPQHF.

The CDR3: CASSPADRDNQPQHF. The CDR3 region has the DNA TGTGCCAGCTCACCAGCAGACAGGGACAATCAGCCCCAGCATTTT. This chain connects TRBV18 to TRBJ1-5; 7 nucleotides align to TRBD1. Germline lookup yields CDR1 KGHSH and CDR2 LQKENI. Germline trimming cut 2 bases from V and 3 bases from J; bases unmatched to any gene: 4. The CDR3 spans 15 residues.

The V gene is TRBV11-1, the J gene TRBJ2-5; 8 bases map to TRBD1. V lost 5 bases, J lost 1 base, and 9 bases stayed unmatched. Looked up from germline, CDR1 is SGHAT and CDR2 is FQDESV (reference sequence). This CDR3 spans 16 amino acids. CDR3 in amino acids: CASSNRGQALQETQYF. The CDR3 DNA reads TGTGCCAGCAGCAATAGGGGACAGGCTCTCCAAGAGACCCAGTACTTC.

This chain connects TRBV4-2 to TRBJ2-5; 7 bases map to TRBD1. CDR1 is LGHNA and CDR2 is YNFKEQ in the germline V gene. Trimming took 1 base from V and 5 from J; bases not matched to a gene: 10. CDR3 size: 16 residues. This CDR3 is CASSQGKGARVETQYF. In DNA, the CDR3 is TGTGCCAGCAGCCAAGGAAAGGGGGCGCGGGTGGAGACCCAGTACTTC.

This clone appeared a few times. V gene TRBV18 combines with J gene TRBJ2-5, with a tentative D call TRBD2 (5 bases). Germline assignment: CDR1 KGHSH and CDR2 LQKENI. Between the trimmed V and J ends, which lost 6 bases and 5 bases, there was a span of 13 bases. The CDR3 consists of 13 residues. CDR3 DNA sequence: TGTGCCAGCTCCCCGGGGAGCGAGGAGACCCAGTACTTC. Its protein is CASSPGSEETQYF. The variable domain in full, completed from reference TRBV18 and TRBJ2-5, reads NAGVMQNPRHLVRRRGQEARLRCSPMKGHSHVYWYRQLPEEGLKFMVYLQKENIIDESGMPKERFSAEFPKEGPSILRIQQVVRGDSAAYFCASSPGSEETQYFGPGTRLLVL.

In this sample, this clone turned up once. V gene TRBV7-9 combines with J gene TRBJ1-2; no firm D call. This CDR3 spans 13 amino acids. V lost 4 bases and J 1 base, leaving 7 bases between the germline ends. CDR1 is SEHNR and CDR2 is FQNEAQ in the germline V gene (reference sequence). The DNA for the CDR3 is TGTGCCAGCAGCTCCGAGGTTAACTATGGCTACACCTTC. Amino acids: CASSSEVNYGYTF.

The CDR3 here is CASSSTEKLFF. CDR3 nucleotides: TGTGCCAGCAGCTCGACGGAGAAACTGTTTTTT. The chain is built from TRBV7-9 and TRBJ1-4; unclear D gene. V was pared by 4 bases and J by 11 bases, with 8 bases between. The CDR3 is 11 amino acids. The germline V gene encodes CDR1 SEHNR and CDR2 FQNEAQ (reference sequence).

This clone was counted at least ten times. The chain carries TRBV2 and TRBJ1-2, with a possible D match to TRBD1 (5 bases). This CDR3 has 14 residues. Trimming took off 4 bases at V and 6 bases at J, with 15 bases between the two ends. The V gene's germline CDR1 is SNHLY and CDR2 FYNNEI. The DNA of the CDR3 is TGTGCCAGCAGTGTGGGGCAGCGAGAAGATGGCTACACCTTC. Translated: CASSVGQREDGYTF.

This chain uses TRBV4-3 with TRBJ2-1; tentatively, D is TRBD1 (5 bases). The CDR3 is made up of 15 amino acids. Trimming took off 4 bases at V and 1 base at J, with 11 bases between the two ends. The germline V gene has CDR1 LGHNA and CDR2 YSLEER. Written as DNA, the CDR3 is TGCGCCAGCAGCCCGCAGTCAGGGTCCTACAATGAGCAGTTCTTC. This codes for CASSPQSGSYNEQFF.

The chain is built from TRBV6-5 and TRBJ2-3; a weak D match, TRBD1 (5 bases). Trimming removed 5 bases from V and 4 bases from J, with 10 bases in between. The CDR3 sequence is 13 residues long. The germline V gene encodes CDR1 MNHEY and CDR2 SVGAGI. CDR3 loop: CASSLRQSDTQYF. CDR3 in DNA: TGTGCCAGCAGTCTAAGACAGTCAGATACGCAGTATTTT.